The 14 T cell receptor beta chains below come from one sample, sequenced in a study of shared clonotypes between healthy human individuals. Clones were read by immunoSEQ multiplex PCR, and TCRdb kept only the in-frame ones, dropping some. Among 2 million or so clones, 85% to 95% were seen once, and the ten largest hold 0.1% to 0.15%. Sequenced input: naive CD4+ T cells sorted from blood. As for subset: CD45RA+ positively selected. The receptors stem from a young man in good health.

Here the CDR3 reads CASKSYTGAFF. CDR3 bases: TGTGCCAGCAAAAGTTACACGGGAGCTTTCTTT. V gene TRBV2 combines with J gene TRBJ1-1; D is uncertain. CDR1 is SNHLY and CDR2 is FYNNEI in the germline V gene. The CDR3 length is 11 residues. Trimming took off 7 bases at V and 10 bases at J, with 13 bases between the two ends.

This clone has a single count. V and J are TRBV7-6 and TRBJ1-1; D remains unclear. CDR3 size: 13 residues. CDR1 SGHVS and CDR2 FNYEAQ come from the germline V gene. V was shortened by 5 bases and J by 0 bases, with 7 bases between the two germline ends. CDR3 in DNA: TGTGCCAGCAGCACTACAATGAACACTGAAGCTTTCTTT. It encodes CASSTTMNTEAFF.

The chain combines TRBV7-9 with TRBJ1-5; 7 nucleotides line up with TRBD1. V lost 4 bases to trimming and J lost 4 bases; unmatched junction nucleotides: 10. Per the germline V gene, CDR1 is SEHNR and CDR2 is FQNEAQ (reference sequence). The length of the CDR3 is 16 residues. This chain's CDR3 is CASSSILTGWNQPQHF. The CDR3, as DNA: TGTGCCAGCAGCTCTATTTTGACAGGGTGGAATCAGCCCCAGCATTTT.

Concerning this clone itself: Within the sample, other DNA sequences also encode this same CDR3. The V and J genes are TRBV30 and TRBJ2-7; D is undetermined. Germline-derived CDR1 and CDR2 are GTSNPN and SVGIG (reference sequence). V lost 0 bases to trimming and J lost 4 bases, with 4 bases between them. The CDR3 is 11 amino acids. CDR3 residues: CAWSVFYEQYF. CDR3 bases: TGTGCCTGGAGTGTTTTTTACGAGCAGTACTTC.

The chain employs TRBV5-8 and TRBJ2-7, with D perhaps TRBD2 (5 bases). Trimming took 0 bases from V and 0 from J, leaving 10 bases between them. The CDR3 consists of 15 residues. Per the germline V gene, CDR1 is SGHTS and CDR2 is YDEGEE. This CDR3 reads CASSLGGQSSYEQYF. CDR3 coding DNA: TGTGCCAGCAGCTTGGGCGGGCAAAGCTCCTACGAGCAGTACTTC.

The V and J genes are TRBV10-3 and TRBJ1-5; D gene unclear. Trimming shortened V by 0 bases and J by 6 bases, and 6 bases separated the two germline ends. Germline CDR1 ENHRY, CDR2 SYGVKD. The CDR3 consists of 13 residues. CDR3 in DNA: TGTGCCATCAGTGAGTCGGACGTTCAGCCCCAGCATTTT. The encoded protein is CAISESDVQPQHF.

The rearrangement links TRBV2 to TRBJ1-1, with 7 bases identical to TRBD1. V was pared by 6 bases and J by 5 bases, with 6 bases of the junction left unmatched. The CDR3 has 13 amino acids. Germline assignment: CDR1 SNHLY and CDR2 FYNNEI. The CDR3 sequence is CASRGQMATEAFF. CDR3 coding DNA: TGTGCCAGCAGGGGACAGATGGCTACTGAAGCTTTCTTT.

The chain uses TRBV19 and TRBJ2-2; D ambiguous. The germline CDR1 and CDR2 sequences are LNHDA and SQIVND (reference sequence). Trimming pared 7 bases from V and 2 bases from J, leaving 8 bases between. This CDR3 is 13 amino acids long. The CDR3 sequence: CASKHSNTGELFF. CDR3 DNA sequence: TGTGCCAGTAAACACAGCAACACCGGGGAGCTGTTTTTT.

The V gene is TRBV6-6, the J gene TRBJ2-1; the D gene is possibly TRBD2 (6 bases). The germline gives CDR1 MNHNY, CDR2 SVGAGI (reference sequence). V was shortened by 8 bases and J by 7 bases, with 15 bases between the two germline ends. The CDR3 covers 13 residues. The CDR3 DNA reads TGTGCCAGCCGTCTAGCGACCCCAAATGAGCAGTTCTTC. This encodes CASRLATPNEQFF.

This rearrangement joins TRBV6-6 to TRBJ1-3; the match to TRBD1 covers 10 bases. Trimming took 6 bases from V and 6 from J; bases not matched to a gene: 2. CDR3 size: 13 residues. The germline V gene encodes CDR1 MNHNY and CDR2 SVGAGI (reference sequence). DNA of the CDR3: TGTGCCAGCAGGACAGGGGGCCAAAACACCATATATTTT. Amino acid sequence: CASRTGGQNTIYF.

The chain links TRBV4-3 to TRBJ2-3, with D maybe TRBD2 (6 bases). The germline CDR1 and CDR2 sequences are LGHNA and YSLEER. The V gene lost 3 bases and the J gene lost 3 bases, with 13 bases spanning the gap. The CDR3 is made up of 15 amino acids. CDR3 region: CASSQTAGRTDTQYF. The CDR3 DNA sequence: TGCGCCAGCAGCCAGACCGCGGGACGGACAGATACGCAGTATTTT.

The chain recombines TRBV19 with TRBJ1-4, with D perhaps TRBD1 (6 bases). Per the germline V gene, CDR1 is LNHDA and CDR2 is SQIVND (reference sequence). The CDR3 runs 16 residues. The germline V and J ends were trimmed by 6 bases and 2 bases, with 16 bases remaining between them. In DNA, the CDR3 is TGTGCCAGTAGAAGAGGGCAGGGGTTTACTAATGAAAAACTGTTTTTT. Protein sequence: CASRRGQGFTNEKLFF.

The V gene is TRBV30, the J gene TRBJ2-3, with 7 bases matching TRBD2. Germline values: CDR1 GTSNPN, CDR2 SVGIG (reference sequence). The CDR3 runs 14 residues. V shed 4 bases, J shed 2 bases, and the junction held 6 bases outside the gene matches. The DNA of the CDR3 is TGTGCCTGGACAGCGGGAATGATCACAGATACGCAGTATTTT. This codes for CAWTAGMITDTQYF.

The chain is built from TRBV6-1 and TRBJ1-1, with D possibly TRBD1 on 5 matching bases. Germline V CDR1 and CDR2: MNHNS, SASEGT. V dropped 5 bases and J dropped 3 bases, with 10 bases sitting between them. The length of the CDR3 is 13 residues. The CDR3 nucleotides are TGTGCCAGCAGTCTCCGGGGCGACACTGAAGCTTTCTTT. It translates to CASSLRGDTEAFF.